Presented here are 5 T cell receptor beta chains from one specimen sequenced in a study of T cells after yellow fever vaccination. Via MiXCR, TCRdb re-called the 5' RACE reads, giving one row per CDR3 protein. This sample has roughly 120,000 distinct CDR3 sequences, with about 7.8% found just once. The sequencing here drew on CD4+ T cells sorted from PBMCs, taken 45 days after the first yellow fever vaccination. These receptors originate from a man aged 18 to 29 who received the YFV17D yellow fever vaccine.

This clonotype has ten or more counts. The chain couples TRBV10-3 to TRBJ2-7; either TRBD1 or TRBD2 may fit D (5 bases each). Trimming shortened V by 10 bases and J by 2 bases, and 18 bases separated the two germline ends. The CDR3 is 14 residues long. Germline-derived CDR1 and CDR2 are ENHRY and SYGVKD. This CDR3 reads CASIPGRQTYEQYF. CDR3 DNA: TGTGCCAGCATTCCGGGGCGGCAAACCTACGAGCAGTACTTC.

Ten or more counts support this clonotype. This rearrangement joins TRBV19 to TRBJ1-1, with D possibly matching TRBD1 (6 bases). The ends were cut back, 3 bases at V and 3 bases at J, with 11 bases in the middle. The germline CDR1 and CDR2 sequences are LNHDA and SQIVND (reference sequence). This CDR3 has 14 amino acids. In DNA form, the CDR3 reads TGTGCCAGTAGTATCGGGGACACTTACACTGAAGCTTTCTTT. Encoded protein: CASSIGDTYTEAFF.

This chain joins TRBV18 and TRBJ1-5, with no clear D. The V end was cut by 5 bases, the J end by 7 bases, with 12 bases between. The CDR3 is 13 residues long. Looked up from germline, CDR1 is KGHSH and CDR2 is LQKENI. The CDR3 reads CASSWEIRQPQHF. CDR3 nucleotides: TGTGCCAGCTCATGGGAGATCCGACAGCCCCAGCATTTT.

This clonotype was seen ten or more times. This chain uses TRBV18 with TRBJ1-1; no clear D gene. The CDR3 contains 14 residues. Per germline, CDR1 KGHSH and CDR2 LQKENI. Trimming pared 2 bases from V and 0 bases from J, leaving 7 bases between. This CDR3 is CASSPANMNTEAFF. DNA for the CDR3: TGTGCCAGCTCACCAGCCAATATGAACACTGAAGCTTTCTTT. The full variable domain, rest sourced from reference TRBV18 and TRBJ1-1, is NAGVMQNPRHLVRRRGQEARLRCSPMKGHSHVYWYRQLPEEGLKFMVYLQKENIIDESGMPKERFSAEFPKEGPSILRIQQVVRGDSAAYFCASSPANMNTEAFFGQGTRLTVV.

This clonotype has a count of ten or more. This chain links TRBV7-3 with TRBJ1-2, with a weak D call TRBD1 (6 bases). In germline, CDR1 is SGHTA, CDR2 FQGTGA. The CDR3 sequence is 13 residues long. V was pared by 2 bases and J by 4 bases, with 8 bases between. This CDR3 is CASSLGGGYGYTF. CDR3 coding DNA: TGTGCCAGCAGCTTAGGGGGCGGCTATGGCTACACCTTC. The entire variable domain, with the rest obtained from reference TRBV7-3 and TRBJ1-2, is as follows: GAGVSQTPSNKVTEKGKYVELRCDPISGHTALYWYRQSLGQGPEFLIYFQGTGAADDSGLPNDRFFAVRPEGSVSTLKIQRTERGDSAVYLCASSLGGGYGYTFGSGTRLTVV.